This T cell receptor (beta chain) was sequenced for a study of sequential checkpoint blockade in melanoma. Study in general: Each arm's sequence ended with maintenance nivolumab.

CDR1 is SGHNT and CDR2 is YYREEE in the germline V gene (reference sequence). V lost 3 bases and J lost 3; bases outside the gene matches: 4. This CDR3 is built from 15 residues. Profiling relied on immunoSEQ multiplex PCR, and the TCRdb table lists in-frame clones only, not all of them. The table has approximately 10,000 clones, 70% to 85% seen once. Treatment reported: randomized to nivolumab then ipilimumab (arm A) or the reverse (arm B). Sorted cells were live CD3+CD8+, lacking CD19 and CD56, from PBMCs. This clonotype was obtained from a human donor with melanoma. The sample was CD8+ T cells sorted from blood (inferred from file names), taken from a patient given nivolumab and ipilimumab in sequence. This rearrangement joins TRBV5-4 to TRBJ2-7; TRBD2 matches at 12 bases. The CDR3 region is CASSSPSGGVYEQYF. The CDR3 region has the DNA TGTGCCAGCAGCTCCCCTAGCGGGGGGGTCTACGAGCAGTACTTC.